What follows are 15 T cell receptor beta chains derived from one specimen sequenced in a study of blood T cell repertoires in COVID-19. Profiled with immunoSEQ multiplex PCR; TCRdb holds only in-frame clones, not every one. The data contain roughly 100,000 clones, about 90% of them singletons. Source material: peripheral blood. Source of these receptors: a man between 18 and 29 years old with COVID-19, enrolled during active disease.

Details on this clone: Compared with germline, one end of the junction differs, possibly owing to a read error. The same CDR3 is also encoded by other DNA sequences in this sample. J is TRBJ2-2 and V is TRBV15; TRBD2 matches 9 bases. Germline V gene sequence: CDR1 LNHNV, CDR2 YYDKDF (reference sequence). The CDR3 loop spans 17 amino acids. CDR3 amino acids: CATSRGGGLVNTGELFF. CDR3 coding DNA: TGCGCCACCAGCCGCGGGGGGGGTTTGGTTAACACCGGGGAGCTGTTTTTT.

This clone was seen a handful of times. The chain joins TRBV7-2 to TRBJ1-2, with 11 bases aligning to TRBD1. The CDR3 extends over 16 amino acids. Germline V gene sequence: CDR1 SGHTA, CDR2 FQGNSA. J gave up 3 bases and V 5 bases, and 8 bases lay outside the gene matches. The CDR3 reads CASSPFPGQGDYGYTF. DNA for the CDR3: TGTGCCAGCAGCCCATTCCCGGGACAGGGGGACTATGGCTACACCTTC. Combining the CDR3 with reference TRBV7-2 and TRBJ1-2 gives the whole variable domain GAGVSQSPSNKVTEKGKDVELRCDPISGHTALYWYRQSLGQGLEFLIYFQGNSAPDKSGLPSDRFSAERTGGSVSTLTIQRTQQEDSAVYLCASSPFPGQGDYGYTFGSGTRLTVV.

V usage is TRBV19 and J usage is TRBJ1-2; D perhaps matches TRBD1 (5 bases). Germline-derived CDR1 and CDR2 are LNHDA and SQIVND (reference sequence). The CDR3 is made up of 11 amino acids. This CDR3 reads CVTWGGYGYTF. The CDR3 DNA sequence: TGTGTAACGTGGGGGGGCTATGGCTACACCTTC.

A single count supports this clone. V is TRBV24-1 and J is TRBJ2-3; D might be TRBD2 (5 bases). Germline assignment: CDR1 KGHDR and CDR2 SFDVKD. With 0 bases removed from V and 8 bases from J, the gap between germline ends came to 14 bases. The CDR3 loop spans 15 amino acids. The CDR3 sequence is CATSDLEDFKGTQYF. CDR3 bases: TGTGCCACCAGTGATTTGGAGGACTTTAAGGGTACGCAGTATTTT.

Concerning this clone itself: A junction end diverges from the germline sequence, so it may reflect a read error. The V and J genes are TRBV27 and TRBJ1-4, with D unresolved. This CDR3 comprises 13 residues. Germline CDR1 is MNHEY and CDR2 is SMNVEV (reference sequence). The CDR3: CASSSVGSEKLLF. The DNA of the CDR3 is TGTGCCAGCAGTTCCGTGGGCAGTGAAAAACTGCTTTTT.

CDR3 sequence (DNA): TGTGCCAGCAGTTTATCCCACGGACAGGGTGGTGGAAACACCATATATTTT. It specifies CASSLSHGQGGGNTIYF. The chain is built from TRBV28 and TRBJ1-3, with 8 nucleotides matching TRBD1. The J segment lost 3 bases and the V segment lost 1 base, leaving 8 bases of the junction unmatched. The germline CDR1 and CDR2 sequences are MDHEN and SYDVKM. This CDR3 has 17 residues.

This chain joins TRBV4-1 and TRBJ1-6, with D unclear. V was trimmed by 0 bases and J by 10 bases, leaving 10 bases between them. The CDR3 contains 14 residues. The germline V gene encodes CDR1 MGHRA and CDR2 YSYEKL. CDR3 in amino acids: CASSQEFLRSPLHF. CDR3 DNA sequence: TGCGCCAGCAGCCAAGAGTTCTTACGGTCACCCCTCCACTTT.

The chain employs TRBV18 and TRBJ2-5; the match to TRBD2 covers 14 bases. Germline V lookup: CDR1 KGHSH, CDR2 LQKENI. The V and J ends lost 3 bases and 4 bases, in that order; junction bases with no gene match: 1. This CDR3 contains 15 residues. Here the CDR3 DNA reads TGTGCCAGCTCACCGGGACTAGCGGGAGTAGAGACCCAGTACTTC. Amino acids: CASSPGLAGVETQYF.

The V call is TRBV4-3, the J call TRBJ2-7, with unresolved D. This CDR3 has 15 residues. From germline, CDR1 is LGHNA and CDR2 YSLEER. Trimming left V 1 base short and J 1 base short, with 11 bases between. Written as DNA, the CDR3 is TGCGCCAGCAGCCAAGGCCCGGCGGTATCCTACGAGCAGTACTTC. It is translated as CASSQGPAVSYEQYF.

V gene TRBV6-5 combines with J gene TRBJ2-7; D remains ambiguous. Trimming left V 2 bases short and J 2 bases short, with 13 bases between. Germline V gene lookup returns CDR1 MNHEY and CDR2 SVGAGI. CDR3 length equals 15 residues. The CDR3 protein is CASSYPVHPTYEQYF. CDR3 DNA: TGTGCCAGCAGTTACCCGGTTCACCCCACCTACGAGCAGTACTTC.

The chain links TRBV6-6 to TRBJ2-7, with a possible D match to TRBD1 (7 bases). Trimming took off 5 bases at V and 7 bases at J, with 18 bases between the two ends. There are 14 residues in the CDR3. CDR1 and CDR2 from the germline V gene are MNHNY and SVGAGI (reference sequence). CDR3 residues: CASSLPGQRVEQYF. In DNA form, the CDR3 reads TGTGCCAGCAGTCTCCCGGGACAGCGGGTGGAGCAGTACTTC.

V and J are TRBV9 and TRBJ2-2, with a weak D call TRBD2 (6 bases). The V and J ends lost 2 bases and 5 bases respectively, with 13 bases between them. The V gene's germline CDR1 is SGDLS and CDR2 YYNGEE. CDR3 size: 15 residues. CDR3 residues: CASSVGTLPTGELFF. The CDR3 DNA sequence: TGTGCCAGCAGCGTTGGGACTCTCCCAACCGGGGAGCTGTTTTTT.

The chain is built from TRBV28 and TRBJ2-7; 8 bases align to TRBD2. Looked up from germline, CDR1 is MDHEN and CDR2 is SYDVKM. V lost 5 bases and J lost 0; bases outside the gene matches: 9. CDR3 length equals 16 residues. CDR3 residues: CASSPYPLADSYEQYF. The CDR3 nucleotides read TGTGCCAGCAGTCCGTACCCACTAGCGGACTCCTACGAGCAGTACTTC.

CDR3 bases: TGTGCCATCAGACTCGGGACTAGCGGGAACTACGAGCAGTACTTC. It encodes CAIRLGTSGNYEQYF. The chain joins TRBV10-3 to TRBJ2-7; TRBD2 aligns across 13 bases. Germline assignment: CDR1 ENHRY and CDR2 SYGVKD. The junction had 5 bases not matched to a gene; V was cut back by 6 bases and J by 3 bases. The length of the CDR3 is 15 residues.

This clone was observed a few times. The V gene is TRBV19, the J gene TRBJ2-5; TRBD1 matches at 11 bases. This CDR3 region has 15 residues. V was clipped by 5 bases and J by 4 bases; unmatched bases: 6. Germline V gene lookup returns CDR1 LNHDA and CDR2 SQIVND (reference sequence). As DNA, the CDR3 is TGTGCCAGTAGTTCAAGGACAGGGGGCGGAGAGACCCAGTACTTC. Encoded protein: CASSSRTGGGETQYF. Full variable domain (outside the CDR3, taken from reference TRBV19 and TRBJ2-5): DGGITQSPKYLFRKEGQNVTLSCEQNLNHDAMYWYRQDPGQGLRLIYYSQIVNDFQKGDIAEGYSVSREKKESFPLTVTSAQKNPTAFYLCASSSRTGGGETQYFGPGTRLLVL.